This T cell receptor beta chain was observed in a study of tumor and adjacent non-tumor tissue in lung cancer. Background on the study: Patients comprised approximately eleven adenocarcinoma, 2 squamous cell carcinoma and 1 small cell lung cancer. Study-wide findings and caveats: Significantly higher TCR diversity was found in tumor than normal lung.

Three rounds of nested PCR, following a modified ARM-PCR protocol, produced the TCRbeta library. TCRdb redid the calling of the multiplex PCR reads with MiXCR, one entry per CDR3 protein. This table has roughly 120,000 distinct CDR3 sequences, 62% appearing once. This sample's RNA came from whole unsorted tissue. More than 3 cm separated this lung sample from the edge of the tumor. This clonotype was counted between two and nine times. Its antigen remains unidentified. Germline CDR1 SNHLY, CDR2 FYNNEI. The ends lost 6 bases at V and 3 bases at J; junction bases unmatched: 5. This CDR3 has 15 amino acids.

The chain has TRBV2 and TRBJ2-2; 9 bases line up with TRBD1. Sequencing was done on a sample of distant non-tumor lung tissue. The source of this sequence is a man aged 55 to 70 with non-small cell lung cancer. For the CDR3, the DNA is TGTGCCAGCAGCGACAGGGGGGCCGACACCGGGGAGCTGTTTTTT. Amino acid sequence: CASSDRGADTGELFF.